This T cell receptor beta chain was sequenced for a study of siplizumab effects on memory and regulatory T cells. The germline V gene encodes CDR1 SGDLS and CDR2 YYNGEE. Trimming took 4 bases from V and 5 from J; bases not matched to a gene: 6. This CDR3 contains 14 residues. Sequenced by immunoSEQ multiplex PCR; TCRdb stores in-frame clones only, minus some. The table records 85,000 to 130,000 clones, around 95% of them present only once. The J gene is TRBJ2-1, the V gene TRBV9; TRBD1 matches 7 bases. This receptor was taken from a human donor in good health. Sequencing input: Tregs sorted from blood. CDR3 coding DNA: TGTGCCAGCAGCTTACGACAGGGCCACAATGAGCAGTTCTTC. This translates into CASSLRQGHNEQFF.